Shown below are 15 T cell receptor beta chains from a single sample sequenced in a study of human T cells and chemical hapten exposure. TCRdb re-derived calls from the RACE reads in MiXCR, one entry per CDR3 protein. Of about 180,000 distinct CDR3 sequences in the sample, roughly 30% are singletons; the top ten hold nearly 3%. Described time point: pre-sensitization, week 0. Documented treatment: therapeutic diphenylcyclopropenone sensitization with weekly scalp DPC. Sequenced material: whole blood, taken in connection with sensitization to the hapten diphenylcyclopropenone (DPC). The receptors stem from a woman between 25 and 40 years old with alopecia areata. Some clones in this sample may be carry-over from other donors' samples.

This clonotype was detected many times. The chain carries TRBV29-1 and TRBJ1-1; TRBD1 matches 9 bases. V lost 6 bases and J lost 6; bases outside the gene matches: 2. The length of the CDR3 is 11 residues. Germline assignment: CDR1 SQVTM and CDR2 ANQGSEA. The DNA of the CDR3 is TGCAGCGTAGGGACAGGGTCTGAAGCTTTCTTT. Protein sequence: CSVGTGSEAFF.

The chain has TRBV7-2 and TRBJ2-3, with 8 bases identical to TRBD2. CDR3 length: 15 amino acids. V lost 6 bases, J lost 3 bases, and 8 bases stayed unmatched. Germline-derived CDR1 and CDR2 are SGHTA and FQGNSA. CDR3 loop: CASRPGGARTDTQYF. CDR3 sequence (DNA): TGTGCCAGCAGGCCCGGGGGGGCCCGGACAGATACGCAGTATTTT.

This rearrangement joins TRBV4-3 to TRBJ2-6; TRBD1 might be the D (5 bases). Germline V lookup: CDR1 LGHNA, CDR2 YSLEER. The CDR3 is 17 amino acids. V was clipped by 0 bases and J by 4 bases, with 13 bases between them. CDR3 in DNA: TGCGCCAGCAGCCAAGATCATGGGGCCCCCGGGGCCAACGTCCTGACTTTC. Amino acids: CASSQDHGAPGANVLTF.

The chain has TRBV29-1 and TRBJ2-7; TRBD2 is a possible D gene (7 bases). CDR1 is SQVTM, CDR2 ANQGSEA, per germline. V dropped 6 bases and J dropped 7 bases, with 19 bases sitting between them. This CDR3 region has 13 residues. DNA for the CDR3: TGCAGCGTCGCCGCGGCGGGGGCTAGGGAGCAGTACTTC. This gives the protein CSVAAAGAREQYF.

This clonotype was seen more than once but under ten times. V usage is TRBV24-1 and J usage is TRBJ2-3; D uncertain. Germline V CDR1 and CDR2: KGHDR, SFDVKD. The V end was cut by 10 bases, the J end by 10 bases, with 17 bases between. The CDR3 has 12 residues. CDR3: CATSMGFSPQYF. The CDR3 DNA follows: TGTGCCACGTCCATGGGGTTTTCCCCGCAGTATTTT.

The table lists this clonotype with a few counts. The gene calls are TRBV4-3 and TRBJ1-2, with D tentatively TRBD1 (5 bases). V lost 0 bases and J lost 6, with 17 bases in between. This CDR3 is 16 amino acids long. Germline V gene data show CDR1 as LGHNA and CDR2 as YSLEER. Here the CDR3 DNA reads TGCGCCAGCAGCCAAGATCTCGGCAGGGTGAAGAATGGCTACACCTTC. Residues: CASSQDLGRVKNGYTF.

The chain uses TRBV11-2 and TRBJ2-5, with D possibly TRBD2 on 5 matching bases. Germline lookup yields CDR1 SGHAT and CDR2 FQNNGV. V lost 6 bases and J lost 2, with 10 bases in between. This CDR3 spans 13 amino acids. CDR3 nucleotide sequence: TGTGCCAGCAGACCCAGCGGACAAGAGACCCAGTACTTC. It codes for CASRPSGQETQYF. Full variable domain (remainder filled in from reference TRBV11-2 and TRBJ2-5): EAGVAQSPRYKIIEKRQSVAFWCNPISGHATLYWYQQILGQGPKLLIQFQNNGVVDDSQLPKDRFSAERLKGVDSTLKIQPAKLEDSAVYLCASRPSGQETQYFGPGTRLLVL.

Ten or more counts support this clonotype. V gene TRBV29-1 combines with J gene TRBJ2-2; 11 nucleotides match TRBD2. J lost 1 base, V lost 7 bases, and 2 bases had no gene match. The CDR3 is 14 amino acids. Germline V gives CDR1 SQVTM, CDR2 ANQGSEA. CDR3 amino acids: CSAGLAGNTGELFF. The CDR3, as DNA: TGCAGCGCTGGACTAGCGGGGAACACCGGGGAGCTGTTTTTT.

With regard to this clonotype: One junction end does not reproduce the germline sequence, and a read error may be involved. The CDR3 protein is CSAEERGGSNEQYF. The CDR3, as DNA: TGCAGTGCTGAGGAACGAGGGGGCTCCAACGAGCAGTACTTC. The V gene is TRBV20-1, the J gene TRBJ2-7, with TRBD1 matching 7 bases. Per the germline V gene, CDR1 is DFQATT and CDR2 is SNEGSKA (reference sequence). The CDR3 sequence is 14 residues long.

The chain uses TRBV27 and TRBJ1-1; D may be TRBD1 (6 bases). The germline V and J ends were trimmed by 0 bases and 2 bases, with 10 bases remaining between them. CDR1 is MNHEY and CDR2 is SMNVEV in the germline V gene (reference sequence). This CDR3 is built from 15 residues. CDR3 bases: TGTGCCAGCAGTTTATCCGGACAGACAAACACTGAAGCTTTCTTT. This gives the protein CASSLSGQTNTEAFF.

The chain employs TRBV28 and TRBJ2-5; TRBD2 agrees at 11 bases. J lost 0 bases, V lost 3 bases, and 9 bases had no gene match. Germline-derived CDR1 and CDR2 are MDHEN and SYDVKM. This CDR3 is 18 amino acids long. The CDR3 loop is CASSFPLAGGPHQETQYF. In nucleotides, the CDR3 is TGTGCCAGCAGTTTCCCCCTAGCGGGGGGCCCCCACCAAGAGACCCAGTACTTC. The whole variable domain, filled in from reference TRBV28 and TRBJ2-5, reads DVKVTQSSRYLVKRTGEKVFLECVQDMDHENMFWYRQDPGLGLRLIYFSYDVKMKEKGDIPEGYSVSREKKERFSLILESASTNQTSMYLCASSFPLAGGPHQETQYFGPGTRLLVL.

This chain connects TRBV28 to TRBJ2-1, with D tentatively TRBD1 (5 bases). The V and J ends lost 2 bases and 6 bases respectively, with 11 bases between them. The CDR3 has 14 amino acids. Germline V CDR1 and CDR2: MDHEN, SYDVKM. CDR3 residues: CASSLAPTGNEQFF. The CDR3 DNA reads TGTGCCAGCAGTTTAGCCCCCACAGGCAATGAGCAGTTCTTC. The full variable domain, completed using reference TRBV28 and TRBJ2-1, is DVKVTQSSRYLVKRTGEKVFLECVQDMDHENMFWYRQDPGLGLRLIYFSYDVKMKEKGDIPEGYSVSREKKERFSLILESASTNQTSMYLCASSLAPTGNEQFFGPGTRLTVL.

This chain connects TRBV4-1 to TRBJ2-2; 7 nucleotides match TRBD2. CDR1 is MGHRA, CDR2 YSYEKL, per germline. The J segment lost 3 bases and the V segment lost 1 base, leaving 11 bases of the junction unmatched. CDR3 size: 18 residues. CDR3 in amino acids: CASSQAAGVDIHTGELFF. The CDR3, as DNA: TGCGCCAGCAGCCAAGCGGCGGGGGTCGATATACACACCGGGGAGCTGTTTTTT.

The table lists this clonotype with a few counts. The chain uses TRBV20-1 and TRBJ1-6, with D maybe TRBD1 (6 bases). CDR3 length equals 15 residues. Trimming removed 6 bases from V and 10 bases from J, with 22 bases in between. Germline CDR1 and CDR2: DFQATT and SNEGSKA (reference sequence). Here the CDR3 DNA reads TGCAGTGCCCCTCGGGGGGGCACGGTCGAATCACCCCTCCACTTT. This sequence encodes CSAPRGGTVESPLHF.

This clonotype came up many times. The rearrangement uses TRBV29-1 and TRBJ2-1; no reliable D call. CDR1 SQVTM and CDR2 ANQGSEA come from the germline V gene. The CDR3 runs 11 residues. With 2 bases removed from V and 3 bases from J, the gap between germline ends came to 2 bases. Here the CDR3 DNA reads TGCAGCGTTGAACTCTACAATGAGCAGTTCTTC. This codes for CSVELYNEQFF.